The present T cell receptor (beta chain) was sequenced within a study of blood T cell repertoires in COVID-19. Study summary: Spain, Italy and the United States supplied samples that represented acute and convalescent COVID-19. PBMCs, B-cell-depleted T cells, or T cells provided the cDNA or gDNA that made up the material.

Original data processing: Estimation of nucleated cell counts relied on the amplification of reference gene primers. TCRdb's table, derived via immunoSEQ multiplex PCR, lists solely in-frame clones and lacks some. V, J and clone size are taken as reported in that table, and D and trimming were inferred from the DNA itself. Counted here are almost 55,000 clones, approximately 90% occurring once; the ten biggest clones make up around 8.2%. This CDR3 region has 16 residues. Germline V CDR1 and CDR2: SGHRS, YFSETQ. V lost 3 bases and J lost 4; bases outside the gene matches: 10. This TCR was recovered from a woman aged 40 to 50 with active COVID-19. Sequencing was performed on peripheral blood. This chain uses TRBV5-1 with TRBJ1-1, with 9 bases identical to TRBD1. CDR3 in amino acids: CASSYNTGGAGTEAFF. The CDR3 DNA reads as TGCGCCAGCAGCTACAACACAGGGGGCGCGGGCACTGAAGCTTTCTTT.